A single sample gave rise to the 24 T cell receptor beta chains below, sequenced in a study of blood T cell repertoires in COVID-19. Assay: immunoSEQ multiplex PCR; the TCRdb copy retains only in-frame clones and omits some. Seen here are about 220,000 clones, around four fifths observed once, and the top ten hold about 20%. What was sequenced was peripheral blood. These receptors all come from a man younger than 40 with active or convalescent COVID-19.

The chain combines TRBV18 with TRBJ1-2; 10 nucleotides align to TRBD1. In germline, CDR1 is KGHSH, CDR2 LQKENI. V lost 6 bases, J lost 8 bases, and 15 bases stayed unmatched. The CDR3 is made up of 16 amino acids. In nucleotides, the CDR3 is TGTGCCAGCTCCGTCCAAGGGACAGGGGCTTTTGACGGCTACACCTTC. Protein product: CASSVQGTGAFDGYTF.

The chain uses TRBV19 and TRBJ1-1; TRBD1 agrees at 9 bases. J lost 6 bases, V lost 7 bases, and 15 bases had no gene match. The CDR3 loop spans 16 amino acids. Germline-derived CDR1 and CDR2 are LNHDA and SQIVND (reference sequence). In DNA, the CDR3 is TGTGCCAGTAAACATATCTTTACAGGGGGCGTGGCTGAAGCTTTCTTT. Amino acid sequence: CASKHIFTGGVAEAFF.

The CDR3: CAWIGPDRLDGYTF. The CDR3 coding sequence is TGTGCCTGGATTGGCCCCGACAGGTTGGATGGCTACACCTTC. The chain joins TRBV30 to TRBJ1-2; D is perhaps TRBD1 (6 bases). The CDR3 has 14 residues. Germline loops: CDR1 GTSNPN, CDR2 SVGIG (reference sequence). The germline V and J ends were trimmed by 4 bases and 6 bases, with 18 bases remaining between them.

This rearrangement joins TRBV6-5 to TRBJ2-5; 9 positions match TRBD2. V dropped 8 bases and J dropped 5; count of bases not matched to a gene: 6. The CDR3 length is 13 residues. Germline V gives CDR1 MNHEY, CDR2 SVGAGI. As DNA, the CDR3 is TGTGCCAGCTGGGCGGGAGGGGAGGAGACCCAGTACTTC. As protein: CASWAGGEETQYF.

This rearrangement joins TRBV6-2 or TRBV6-3 to TRBJ1-1; D is unresolved. From germline, CDR1 is MNHEY and CDR2 SVGEGT. Trimming took off 5 bases at V and 6 bases at J, with 10 bases between the two ends. This CDR3 is 12 amino acids long. This CDR3 reads CASSKRVSEAFF. The CDR3 DNA reads TGTGCCAGCAGTAAACGGGTATCTGAAGCTTTCTTT.

The chain uses TRBV11-2 and TRBJ2-3, with a weak D call TRBD1 (7 bases). The V end was cut by 4 bases, the J end by 7 bases, with 12 bases between. Germline V lookup: CDR1 SGHAT, CDR2 FQNNGV. This CDR3 spans 13 amino acids. CDR3 sequence reads: CASSWPGGYTQYF. The CDR3 DNA reads TGTGCCAGCAGCTGGCCAGGGGGGTATACGCAGTATTTT. Full variable domain (remainder filled in from reference TRBV11-2 and TRBJ2-3): EAGVAQSPRYKIIEKRQSVAFWCNPISGHATLYWYQQILGQGPKLLIQFQNNGVVDDSQLPKDRFSAERLKGVDSTLKIQPAKLEDSAVYLCASSWPGGYTQYFGPGTRLTVL.

The J gene is TRBJ1-2, the V gene TRBV10-3; D is undetermined. This CDR3 region has 12 residues. Germline CDR1 ENHRY, CDR2 SYGVKD. Trimming removed 10 bases at V and 4 bases at J, with 13 bases between. For the CDR3, the DNA is TGTGCCACTGCGGAGGTCCCCTATGGCTACACCTTC. It translates to CATAEVPYGYTF.

The chain uses TRBV24-1 and TRBJ1-2; no firm D call. V lost 5 bases, J lost 6 bases, and 21 bases lay in between. In germline, CDR1 is KGHDR, CDR2 SFDVKD. This CDR3 has 16 amino acids. The CDR3 sequence is CATSADFPPGSNGYTF. The DNA of the CDR3 is TGTGCCACCAGTGCCGATTTCCCCCCGGGGTCTAATGGCTACACCTTC.

The chain links TRBV5-1 to TRBJ2-5, with D unresolved. The CDR3 runs 15 residues. Germline V lookup: CDR1 SGHRS, CDR2 YFSETQ. Between the trimmed V and J ends, which lost 4 bases and 3 bases, there was a span of 16 bases. Here the CDR3 DNA reads TGCGCCAGCAGCCTACGCAGTCGCGGAAAAGAGACCCAGTACTTC. This encodes CASSLRSRGKETQYF.

This clone was detected only once. This chain joins TRBV7-9 and TRBJ2-3; the D gene is possibly TRBD2 (7 bases). CDR3 length equals 14 residues. Germline values: CDR1 SEHNR, CDR2 FQNEAQ (reference sequence). CDR3 in amino acids: CAARSGGATDTQYF. The CDR3 DNA is TGTGCAGCCAGGAGTGGGGGGGCAACCGATACGCAGTATTTT.

The rearrangement uses TRBV6-1 and TRBJ2-7; TRBD1 matches at 9 bases. V was clipped by 2 bases and J by 2 bases; unmatched bases: 4. The CDR3 totals 15 residues. Germline CDR1 and CDR2: MNHNS and SASEGT. The CDR3 region has the DNA TGTGCCAGCAGTGAAACGGGACAGGGCCCCTACGAGCAGTACTTC. Its translation is CASSETGQGPYEQYF.

The gene calls are TRBV11-2 and TRBJ2-5; 7 bases fit TRBD1. Germline assignment: CDR1 SGHAT and CDR2 FQNNGV. This CDR3 has 16 residues. Trimming removed 1 base from V and 3 bases from J; junction bases left unmatched: 8. The CDR3 loop is CASSLGVPGGKETQYF. CDR3 nucleotide sequence: TGTGCCAGCAGCTTAGGAGTGCCAGGGGGAAAAGAGACCCAGTACTTC.

The chain combines TRBV6-5 with TRBJ2-1, with TRBD1 matching 10 bases. Germline-derived CDR1 and CDR2 are MNHEY and SVGAGI. The CDR3 is 15 residues long. The V segment lost 6 bases and the J segment 7 bases; nucleotides outside the gene matches: 9. The CDR3: CASSLGTGVRNEQFF. The CDR3 DNA reads as TGTGCCAGCAGCCTCGGGACAGGGGTTAGGAATGAGCAGTTCTTC.

This rearrangement joins TRBV3-1 (or the pseudogene TRBV3-2) to TRBJ1-2, with a tentative D call TRBD1 (5 bases). The germline V gene encodes CDR1 LGHDT and CDR2 YNNKEL (reference sequence). The germline V and J ends were trimmed by 2 bases and 4 bases, with 17 bases remaining between them. CDR3 length equals 16 residues. CDR3 region: CASSQNGGSLTYGYTF. DNA of the CDR3: TGTGCCAGCAGCCAAAATGGGGGGTCTCTCACCTATGGCTACACCTTC.

The rearrangement joins TRBV29-1 to TRBJ1-2, with unresolved D. CDR3 length equals 13 residues. V was shortened by 6 bases and J by 4 bases, with 15 bases between the two germline ends. Per germline, CDR1 SQVTM and CDR2 ANQGSEA. CDR3 sequence: CSVERVIGYGYTF. DNA of the CDR3: TGCAGCGTGGAGAGGGTTATTGGCTATGGCTACACCTTC.

This clone was counted once. J is TRBJ1-2 and V is TRBV28, with 9 bases matching TRBD1. Germline V CDR1 and CDR2: MDHEN, SYDVKM. The length of the CDR3 is 15 residues. With 6 bases clipped from V and 4 bases from J, the junction kept 9 bases outside the gene matches. The CDR3 DNA reads TGTGCCAGCAGGTCCACAGGGGGCCGTCTCTATGGCTACACCTTC. This sequence encodes CASRSTGGRLYGYTF.

The rearrangement uses TRBV4-1 and TRBJ2-7, with TRBD2 as a possible D gene (6 bases). Germline V CDR1 and CDR2: MGHRA, YSYEKL. Trimming left V 4 bases short and J 3 bases short, with 10 bases between. This CDR3 has 13 residues. In nucleotides, the CDR3 is TGCGCCAGCAGCCCCGGGGGTAGCTACGAGCAGTACTTC. It specifies CASSPGGSYEQYF.

The chain carries TRBV25-1 and TRBJ1-3; 10 bases line up with TRBD1. CDR1 is MGHDK and CDR2 is SYGVNS in the germline V gene. V shed 4 bases, J shed 5 bases, and the junction held 14 bases outside the gene matches. CDR3 length equals 18 residues. CDR3 DNA: TGTGCCAGCAGTGCCCATTCCGGGACAGGGGCCCAGCGAAACACCATATATTTT. Amino acid sequence: CASSAHSGTGAQRNTIYF.

The chain links TRBV25-1 to TRBJ1-4; possible D gene TRBD1, 5 bases. CDR1 and CDR2 from the germline V gene are MGHDK and SYGVNS. V shed 1 base and J shed 4 bases, with 7 bases lying between them. The CDR3 sequence is 14 residues long. CDR3 protein: CASSELGGNEKLFF. CDR3 DNA: TGTGCCAGCAGTGAATTGGGGGGTAATGAAAAACTGTTTTTT.

V and J are TRBV7-9 and TRBJ2-4, with D perhaps matching TRBD1 (5 bases). Germline-derived CDR1 and CDR2 are SEHNR and FQNEAQ (reference sequence). CDR3 length: 19 amino acids. V was shortened by 5 bases and J by 0 bases, with 23 bases between the two germline ends. The chain's CDR3 is CASSPRFSSQGLAKNIQYF. The CDR3 region has the DNA TGTGCCAGCAGCCCACGCTTTTCCTCTCAGGGTCTAGCCAAAAACATTCAGTACTTC.

The chain's CDR3 is CASSWMRETQYF. The CDR3 coding sequence is TGTGCCAGCAGTTGGATGAGGGAGACCCAGTACTTC. This chain joins TRBV12-3 or TRBV12-4 and TRBJ2-5; D uncertain. The V end was cut by 4 bases, the J end by 5 bases, with 8 bases between. This CDR3 contains 12 residues.

The V call is TRBV9, the J call TRBJ1-1; unclear D gene. The germline V gene has CDR1 SGDLS and CDR2 YYNGEE. The CDR3 covers 13 residues. The ends were cut back, 3 bases at V and 1 base at J, with 7 bases in the middle. DNA for the CDR3: TGTGCCAGCAGCGCTAGTGGGAACACTGAAGCTTTCTTT. Amino acid sequence: CASSASGNTEAFF.

The chain uses TRBV5-4 and TRBJ1-1, with D unresolved. The germline gives CDR1 SGHNT, CDR2 YYREEE (reference sequence). Trimming shortened V by 7 bases and J by 9 bases, and 13 bases separated the two germline ends. CDR3 size: 11 residues. As DNA, the CDR3 is TGTGCCAGCCGTCGCGGAATGAAAGCTTTCTTT. As protein: CASRRGMKAFF.

The V call is TRBV28, the J call TRBJ2-3, with 7 bases identical to TRBD2. The CDR3 contains 15 residues. Germline CDR1 MDHEN, CDR2 SYDVKM. Trimming cost V 8 bases and J 0 bases; bases outside gene matches: 8. CDR3 sequence: CASFRSGGSTDTQYF. The CDR3 DNA follows: TGTGCCAGCTTTAGGTCCGGGGGGAGCACAGATACGCAGTATTTT. Full variable domain (remainder filled in from reference TRBV28 and TRBJ2-3): DVKVTQSSRYLVKRTGEKVFLECVQDMDHENMFWYRQDPGLGLRLIYFSYDVKMKEKGDIPEGYSVSREKKERFSLILESASTNQTSMYLCASFRSGGSTDTQYFGPGTRLTVL.